This entry features one T cell receptor (beta chain) sequence. Regulatory T cells were sorted as CD4+CD25hiCD127low/negative cells. The germline V and J ends were trimmed by 0 bases and 0 bases, with 7 bases remaining between them. The CDR3 totals 14 residues. Germline CDR1 reads SGHRS; CDR2 reads YFSETQ. Produced via immunoSEQ multiplex PCR; TCRdb's table is partial and in-frame only. Here the sample spans about 18,000 clones, under 95% being singletons. These data are taken from a study of B cell selection in AIRE deficiency. The V call is TRBV5-1, the J call TRBJ2-7; either TRBD1 or TRBD2 may supply D (5 bases each). Sequenced sample: CD4+CD25+ Tregs sorted from PBMCs. The origin of this receptor is a human donor in good health. CDR3 amino acids: CASSLAGTSYEQYF. The CDR3 bases are TGCGCCAGCAGCTTGGCCGGGACCTCCTACGAGCAGTACTTC.